This TCR beta chain stems from a study of blood T cell repertoires in COVID-19. The wider study: From T cells, B-cell-depleted T cells, or PBMCs came the material, which was cDNA or gDNA.

The V end was cut by 1 base, the J end by 3 bases, with 12 bases between. There are 15 residues in the CDR3. Per germline, CDR1 LGHDT and CDR2 YNNKEL (reference sequence). Sequencing used immunoSEQ multiplex PCR; TCRdb keeps in-frame clones, though not all of them. The table has about 250,000 clones, about 80% seen once. Participant reports of clinical history set cohort assignment. The V gene is TRBV3-1 (or the pseudogene TRBV3-2), the J gene TRBJ1-2; D not resolved. The TCR was taken from a woman in her forties who had been exposed to COVID-19. Sample: PBMCs or T cells enriched from blood (not recorded which). The CDR3 DNA sequence: TGTGCCAGCAGCCAAGTTTCCGGGGTTCACTATGGCTACACCTTC. Protein product: CASSQVSGVHYGYTF.